The 4 T cell receptor beta chains below were found in one sample sequenced in a study of response to subunit inactivated influenza vaccine. TCRdb re-called the RT-PCR reads through MiXCR, storing one row per CDR3 protein. The sample lists hundreds of thousands of distinct CDR3 sequences, 11% occurring once. These data also featured in a second study, about T cells expressing NK-cell markers. From that second work: A 5'RACE template switching approach incorporating UMIs was used to make TCR beta cDNA.

The sample consisted of PBMCs from blood, taken on the day of vaccination. These receptors came from a man aged 50-59 years who received an inactivated influenza vaccine.

With respect to this clonotype: A much larger clone lies a single base off, so this may be a read error. V and J are TRBV9 and TRBJ2-3; no reliable D call. CDR3 length: 12 amino acids. Trimming stripped 3 bases from V and 2 bases from J, with 4 bases between. The germline CDR1 and CDR2 sequences are SGDLS and YYNGEE. The CDR3 is CASSAHTDTQYF. The CDR3 DNA reads TGTGCCAGCAGCGCCCACACAGATACGCAGTATTTT.

The chain combines TRBV7-8 with TRBJ1-1, with D tentatively TRBD1 (5 bases). Trimming pared 4 bases from V and 4 bases from J, leaving 16 bases between. From germline, CDR1 is SGHVS and CDR2 FQNEAQ. This CDR3 has 15 amino acids. CDR3 bases: TGTGCCAGCAGCTCCCAGCCGGGTCAGGGCACTGAAGCTTTCTTT. It translates to CASSSQPGQGTEAFF.

This clonotype was seen only a few times. The chain employs TRBV20-1 and TRBJ2-7; D is ambiguous. Trimming cost V 7 bases and J 10 bases, with 20 bases left between them. The length of the CDR3 is 12 residues. Germline-derived CDR1 and CDR2 are DFQATT and SNEGSKA (reference sequence). CDR3 sequence reads: CSGLRGFQEQYF. CDR3 coding DNA: TGCAGTGGACTCAGAGGATTTCAAGAACAGTACTTC.

V and J are TRBV30 and TRBJ2-1; D is uncertain. The CDR3 totals 14 residues. The germline CDR1 and CDR2 sequences are GTSNPN and SVGIG (reference sequence). Trimming pared 2 bases from V and 7 bases from J, leaving 15 bases between. CDR3 amino acids: CAWSPGPVRNEQFF. Written as DNA, the CDR3 is TGTGCCTGGAGTCCGGGCCCGGTGAGGAATGAGCAGTTCTTC. Variable domain in full (rest from reference TRBV30 and TRBJ2-1): SQTIHQWPATLVQPVGSPLSLECTVEGTSNPNLYWYRQAAGRGLQLLFYSVGIGQISSEVPQNLSASRPQDRQFILSSKKLLLSDSGFYLCAWSPGPVRNEQFFGPGTRLTVL.